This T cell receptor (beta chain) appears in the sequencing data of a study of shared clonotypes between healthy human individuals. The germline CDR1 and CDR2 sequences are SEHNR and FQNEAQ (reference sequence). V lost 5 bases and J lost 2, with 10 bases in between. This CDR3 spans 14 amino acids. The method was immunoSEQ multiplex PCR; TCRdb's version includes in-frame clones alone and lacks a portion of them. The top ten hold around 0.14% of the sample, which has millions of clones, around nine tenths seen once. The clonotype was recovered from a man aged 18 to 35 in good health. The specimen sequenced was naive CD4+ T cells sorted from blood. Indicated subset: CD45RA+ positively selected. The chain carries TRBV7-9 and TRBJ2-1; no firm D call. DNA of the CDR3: TGTGCCAGCAGCCCTCGGAGCCCCTACAATGAGCAGTTCTTC. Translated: CASSPRSPYNEQFF.